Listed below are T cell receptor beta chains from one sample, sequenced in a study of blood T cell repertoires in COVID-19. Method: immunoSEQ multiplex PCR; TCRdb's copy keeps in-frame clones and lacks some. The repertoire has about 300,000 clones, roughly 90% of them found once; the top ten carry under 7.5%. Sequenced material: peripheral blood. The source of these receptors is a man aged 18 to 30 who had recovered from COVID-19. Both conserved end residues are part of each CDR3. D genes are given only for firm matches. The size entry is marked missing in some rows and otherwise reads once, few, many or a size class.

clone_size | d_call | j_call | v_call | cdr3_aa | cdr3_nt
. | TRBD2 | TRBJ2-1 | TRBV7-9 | CASSLGLAGVWNEQFF | TGTGCCAGCAGCCTCGGACTAGCGGGAGTGTGGAATGAGCAGTTCTTC
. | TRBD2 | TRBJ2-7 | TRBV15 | CATSRDRGRVHEQYF | TGTGCCACCAGCAGGGATCGCGGGAGGGTCCACGAGCAGTACTTC
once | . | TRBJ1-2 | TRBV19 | CASSNLGPRNYGYTF | TGTGCCAGTAGTAACCTGGGGCCCCGTAACTATGGCTACACCTTC
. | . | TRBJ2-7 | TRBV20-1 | CSASQGYEQYF | TGCAGTGCTAGTCAGGGTTACGAGCAGTACTTC
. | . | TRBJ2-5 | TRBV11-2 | CASSRGLQETQYF | TGTGCCAGCAGCCGAGGACTACAAGAGACCCAGTACTTC
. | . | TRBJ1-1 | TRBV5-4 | CASSLPTATLTEAFF | TGTGCCAGCAGCTTGCCCACAGCTACACTCACTGAAGCTTTCTTT
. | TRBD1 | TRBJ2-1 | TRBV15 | CATSVRTGDEQFF | TGTGCCACCAGCGTCCGAACAGGGGATGAGCAGTTCTTC
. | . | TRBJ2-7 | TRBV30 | CAWSVRYEQYF | TGTGCCTGGAGTGTACGGTACGAGCAGTACTTC
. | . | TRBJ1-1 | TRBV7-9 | CASSRLGPGNTEAFF | TGTGCCAGCAGCCGGTTGGGGCCAGGGAACACTGAAGCTTTCTTT
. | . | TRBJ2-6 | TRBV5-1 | CASSKTVFDVLTF | TGCGCCAGCTCAAAGACAGTTTTCGACGTCCTGACTTTC
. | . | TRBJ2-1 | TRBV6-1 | CASSELDRYNEQFF | TGTGCCAGCAGTGAATTGGACAGATACAATGAGCAGTTCTTC
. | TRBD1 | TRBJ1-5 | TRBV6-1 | CASSDVTGGNQPQHF | TGTGCCAGCAGTGACGTGACAGGGGGCAATCAGCCCCAGCATTTT
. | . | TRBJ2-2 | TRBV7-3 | CASSLTGNTGELFF | TGTGCCAGCAGCTTGACAGGGAACACCGGGGAGCTGTTTTTT
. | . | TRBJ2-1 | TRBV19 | CASSKVLGFYNEQFF | TGTGCCAGTAGTAAAGTACTAGGCTTCTACAATGAGCAGTTCTTC
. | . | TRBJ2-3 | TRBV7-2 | CASSPGPRDTQYF | TGTGCCAGCAGCCCCGGTCCTAGGGATACGCAGTATTTT
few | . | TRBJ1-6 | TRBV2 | CASSRNRVSSYNSPLHF | TGTGCCAGCAGTCGAAACAGGGTTAGCTCCTATAATTCACCCCTCCACTTT
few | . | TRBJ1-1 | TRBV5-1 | CASSWNRDGVTEAFF | TGCGCCAGCAGCTGGAACAGGGATGGGGTAACTGAAGCTTTCTTT
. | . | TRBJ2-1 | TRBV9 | CASSVALRTYNEQFF | TGTGCCAGCAGCGTAGCTCTGCGGACCTACAATGAGCAGTTCTTC
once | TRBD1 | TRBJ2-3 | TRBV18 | CASSSTGGTDTQYF | TGTGCCAGCTCTTCGACAGGGGGTACAGATACGCAGTATTTT
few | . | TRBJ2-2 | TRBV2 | CASSGGEPGELFF | TGTGCCAGCAGCGGGGGAGAACCCGGGGAGCTGTTTTTT
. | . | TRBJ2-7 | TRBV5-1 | CASSLEPEAYREQYF | TGCGCCAGCAGCTTGGAGCCGGAAGCGTACAGGGAGCAGTACTTC
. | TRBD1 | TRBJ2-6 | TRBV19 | CASSIPGGSGANVLTF | TGTGCCAGTAGTATACCAGGGGGCTCTGGGGCCAACGTCCTGACTTTC
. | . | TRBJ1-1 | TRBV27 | CASSWGGLNTEAFF | TGTGCCAGCAGTTGGGGGGGGTTGAACACTGAAGCTTTCTTT
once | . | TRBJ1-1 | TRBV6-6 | CASSYSIGGTEAFF | TGTGCCAGCAGTTACTCGATAGGGGGCACTGAAGCTTTCTTT
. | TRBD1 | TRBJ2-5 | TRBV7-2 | CASSVAGTGAVETQYF | TGTGCCAGCAGCGTCGCCGGGACAGGGGCGGTAGAGACCCAGTACTTC
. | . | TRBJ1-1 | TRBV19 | CASSIYQGRGLNTEAFF | TGTGCCAGTAGTATTTATCAGGGTAGGGGATTGAACACTGAAGCTTTCTTT
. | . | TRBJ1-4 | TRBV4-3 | CASSQVGTGLNEKLFF | TGCGCCAGCAGCCAAGTGGGTACAGGGCTTAATGAAAAACTGTTTTTT
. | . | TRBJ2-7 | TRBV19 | CASSMDSSYEQYF | TGTGCCAGTAGTATGGACAGTTCGTACGAGCAGTACTTC
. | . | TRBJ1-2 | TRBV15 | CATSTLQGYGYTF | TGTGCCACCAGCACGTTACAGGGTTATGGCTACACCTTC
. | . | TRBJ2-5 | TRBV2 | CASRGWDYQETQYF | TGTGCCAGCAGGGGATGGGACTACCAAGAGACCCAGTACTTC
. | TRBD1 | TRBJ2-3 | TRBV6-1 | CASSEKGDRRRSDTQYF | TGTGCCAGCAGTGAAAAAGGGGACAGGAGGCGATCAGATACGCAGTATTTT
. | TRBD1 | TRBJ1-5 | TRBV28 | CASSSRDRGLSQPQHF | TGTGCCAGCAGTTCCCGGGACAGGGGGTTGAGTCAGCCCCAGCATTTT
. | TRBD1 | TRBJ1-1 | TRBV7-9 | CASSLAWSSGGEAFF | TGTGCCAGCAGCTTAGCCTGGTCATCAGGGGGCGAAGCTTTCTTT
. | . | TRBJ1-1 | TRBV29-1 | CSVEGRREAFF | TGCAGCGTTGAAGGGCGGCGTGAAGCTTTCTTT
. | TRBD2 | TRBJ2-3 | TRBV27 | CASSLLSGVSTDTQYF | TGTGCCAGCAGTTTACTTAGCGGGGTTAGCACAGATACGCAGTATTTT
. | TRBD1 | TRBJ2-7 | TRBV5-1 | CASSPGQGSYEQYF | TGCGCCAGCTCCCCGGGACAGGGTTCCTACGAGCAGTACTTC
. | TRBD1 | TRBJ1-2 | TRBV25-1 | CASSAWTGANYGYTF | TGTGCCAGCAGTGCTTGGACAGGGGCTAACTATGGCTACACCTTC
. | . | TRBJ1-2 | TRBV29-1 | CSVFPGESYTF | TGCAGCGTCTTCCCAGGGGAAAGCTACACCTTC
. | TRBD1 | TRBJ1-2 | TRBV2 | CASSAANGRDRDNYGYTF | TGTGCCAGCAGTGCGGCGAATGGCAGGGACAGGGATAACTATGGCTACACCTTC
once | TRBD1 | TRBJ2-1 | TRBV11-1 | CASSPRGQGGNEQFF | TGTGCCAGCAGCCCGCGGGGACAGGGGGGCAATGAGCAGTTCTTC
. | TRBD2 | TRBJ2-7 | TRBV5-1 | CASSLVEREEAEQYF | TGCGCCAGCAGCTTGGTAGAGCGGGAGGAGGCCGAGCAGTACTTC
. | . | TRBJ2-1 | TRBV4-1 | CASSHPTLAVPNEQFF | TGCGCCAGCAGCCACCCGACCCTAGCAGTACCGAATGAGCAGTTCTTC
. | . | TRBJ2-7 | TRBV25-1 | CASSETRKQYF | TGTGCCAGCAGTGAAACCAGGAAGCAGTACTTC
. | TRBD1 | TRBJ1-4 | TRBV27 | CASSPWTGPGEKLFF | TGTGCCAGCAGTCCCTGGACAGGGCCAGGTGAAAAACTGTTTTTT
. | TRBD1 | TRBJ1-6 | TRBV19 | CASSKDRGNSPLHF | TGTGCCAGTAGTAAAGACAGGGGTAATTCACCCCTCCACTTT
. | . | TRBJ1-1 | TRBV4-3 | CASSQDPTGVNTEAFF | TGCGCCAGCAGCCAAGATCCCACAGGAGTGAACACTGAAGCTTTCTTT
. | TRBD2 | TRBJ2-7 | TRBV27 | CASSSWAGGYEQYF | TGTGCCAGCAGTTCCTGGGCCGGGGGGTACGAGCAGTACTTC
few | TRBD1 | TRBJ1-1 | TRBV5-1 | CASRKAGTENTEAFF | TGCGCCAGCAGAAAAGCCGGGACAGAGAACACTGAAGCTTTCTTT
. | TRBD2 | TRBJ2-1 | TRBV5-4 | CASSVGRTSGYNEQFF | TGTGCCAGCAGCGTAGGACGGACTAGCGGCTACAATGAGCAGTTCTTC
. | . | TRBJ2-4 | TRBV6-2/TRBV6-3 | CASSYDLGLLNIQYF | TGTGCCAGCAGTTACGATCTCGGACTCCTAAACATTCAGTACTTC
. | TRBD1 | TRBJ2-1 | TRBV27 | CASSLFWADLTGPGNEQFF | TGTGCCAGCAGTTTATTTTGGGCAGACCTGACAGGGCCGGGGAATGAGCAGTTCTTC
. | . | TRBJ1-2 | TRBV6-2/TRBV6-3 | CASSADVRSGYTF | TGTGCCAGCAGTGCCGACGTGAGGAGTGGCTACACCTTC
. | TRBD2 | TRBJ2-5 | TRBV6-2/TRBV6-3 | CASSSQFLAGGTPETQYF | TGTGCCAGCAGTTCGCAATTTTTAGCGGGGGGCACCCCAGAGACCCAGTACTTC
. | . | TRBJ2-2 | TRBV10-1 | CASSERIFHRRTHAGELFF | TGCGCCAGCAGTGAACGCATTTTCCACCGTAGGACTCACGCCGGGGAGCTGTTTTTT